The 22 T cell receptor beta chains below all came from one sample that was sequenced in a study of cytomegalovirus exposure and HLA in healthy donors. The study ran its PCR with 60 Vbeta and 13 Jbeta primers. The protocol was immunoSEQ multiplex PCR, while the TCRdb copy is restricted to in-frame clones and leaves out a portion. The ten top clones account for 1.1%, within a sample of 200,000 to 250,000 clones. Specimen: PBMCs. These receptor sequences come from a girl aged 2 to 9 in good health and CMV-seropositive.

The rearrangement uses TRBV11-3 and TRBJ1-1; D may be TRBD1 (6 bases). V gave up 3 bases and J gave up 4 bases, with 9 bases separating them. The CDR3 is made up of 13 amino acids. Germline V CDR1 and CDR2: SGHNT, YENEEA. This CDR3 is CASSFSRGTEAFF. The CDR3 DNA reads as TGTGCCAGCAGCTTTTCCAGGGGCACTGAAGCTTTCTTT. The entire variable domain, with the rest obtained from reference TRBV11-3 and TRBJ1-1, is as follows: EAGVVQSPRYKIIEKKQPVAFWCNPISGHNTLYWYLQNLGQGPELLIRYENEEAVDDSQLPKDRFSAERLKGVDSTLKIQPAELGDSAVYLCASSFSRGTEAFFGQGTRLTVV.

The chain couples TRBV15 to TRBJ2-7, with D maybe TRBD2 (6 bases). V shed 0 bases and J shed 1 base, with 13 bases lying between them. This CDR3 comprises 16 residues. CDR1 is LNHNV and CDR2 is YYDKDF in the germline V gene (reference sequence). The CDR3 is CATSRDRIGGSYEQYF. CDR3 DNA sequence: TGTGCCACCAGCAGAGATAGGATCGGGGGTTCCTACGAGCAGTACTTC.

The chain is built from TRBV10-2 and TRBJ2-1; D is unclear. V lost 6 bases and J lost 1, with 4 bases in between. The CDR3 runs 12 residues. Germline CDR1 and CDR2: WSHSY and SAAADI. Here the CDR3 reads CASSQSYNEQFF. In nucleotides, the CDR3 is TGCGCCAGCAGCCAGTCCTACAATGAGCAGTTCTTC.

A note on this clone: Other DNA sequences in this sample translate to the same CDR3. The rearrangement uses TRBV7-9 and TRBJ2-7; 9 positions agree with TRBD1. After removal of 4 bases from V and 1 base from J, the junction contained 5 bases not matched to a gene. The germline CDR1 and CDR2 sequences are SEHNR and FQNEAQ (reference sequence). The CDR3 is made up of 15 amino acids. Here the CDR3 reads CASSSGGQGSYEQYF. The CDR3 DNA sequence: TGTGCCAGCAGCTCGGGGGGACAGGGTTCCTACGAGCAGTACTTC.

V gene TRBV18 combines with J gene TRBJ1-1; D is ambiguous. Germline loops: CDR1 KGHSH, CDR2 LQKENI. Trimming took 6 bases from V and 1 from J, leaving 6 bases between them. This CDR3 spans 12 amino acids. CDR3 region: CASSRENTEAFF. The CDR3 DNA sequence: TGTGCCAGCTCTCGGGAGAACACTGAAGCTTTCTTT.

The chain joins TRBV19 to TRBJ2-7, with 7 bases lining up with TRBD1. V lost 8 bases, J lost 0 bases, and 4 bases stayed unmatched. CDR3 length: 13 amino acids. CDR1 and CDR2 (germline): LNHDA, SQIVND (reference sequence). CDR3 region: CASAGQVSYEQYF. Written as DNA, the CDR3 is TGTGCCAGTGCAGGACAGGTCTCCTACGAGCAGTACTTC.

The V call is TRBV14, the J call TRBJ2-1, with D tentatively TRBD2 (6 bases). Germline assignment: CDR1 SGHDN and CDR2 FVKESK. The CDR3 is 15 residues long. Trimming pared 0 bases from V and 6 bases from J, leaving 12 bases between. CDR3 residues: CASSQDLAGSNEQFF. In nucleotides, the CDR3 is TGTGCCAGCAGCCAAGATCTGGCGGGAAGCAATGAGCAGTTCTTC.

The CDR3 here is CASSLGTSTDTQYF. The DNA of the CDR3 is TGTGCCAGCAGCTTGGGGACTTCCACAGATACGCAGTATTTT. V gene TRBV7-2 combines with J gene TRBJ2-3, with D perhaps TRBD2 (6 bases). Trimming removed 3 bases from V and 2 bases from J, with 9 bases in between. The CDR3 extends over 14 amino acids. Germline CDR1 is SGHTA and CDR2 is FQGNSA.

The J gene is TRBJ2-5, the V gene TRBV29-1; 10 nucleotides align to TRBD1. The assigned J gene may be wrong: the sequence end matches TRBJ2-7 better. Germline V gene sequence: CDR1 SQVTM, CDR2 ANQGSEA. CDR3 length equals 15 residues. The CDR3 region is CSVEARGTGAYEQYF. CDR3 bases: TGCAGCGTTGAGGCGAGGGGGACAGGGGCCTACGAGCAGTACTTC.

The chain employs TRBV5-4 and TRBJ2-2; 7 bases agree with TRBD2. V lost 4 bases and J lost 2; bases outside the gene matches: 2. The V gene's germline CDR1 is SGHNT and CDR2 YYREEE (reference sequence). This CDR3 has 14 amino acids. This CDR3 is CASSGRDNTGELFF. CDR3 nucleotides: TGTGCCAGCAGCGGGAGGGATAACACCGGGGAGCTGTTTTTT.

The chain employs TRBV6-6 and TRBJ2-1, with a tentative D call TRBD2 (5 bases). Trimming took off 2 bases at V and 6 bases at J, with 8 bases between the two ends. Per the germline V gene, CDR1 is MNHNY and CDR2 is SVGAGI (reference sequence). The CDR3 contains 13 residues. The CDR3 is CASSYREGNEQFF. The CDR3 DNA reads as TGTGCCAGCAGTTACAGAGAGGGCAATGAGCAGTTCTTC.

The V gene is TRBV28, the J gene TRBJ1-5; D may be TRBD1 (5 bases). Germline CDR1 and CDR2: MDHEN and SYDVKM. The V and J ends lost 4 bases and 1 base respectively, with 20 bases between them. There are 18 residues in the CDR3. The CDR3 DNA reads TGTGCCAGCAGTTCACGGGCTTCGGGGGATACCAGCAATCAGCCCCAGCATTTT. The encoded protein is CASSSRASGDTSNQPQHF. Full variable domain (missing parts from reference TRBV28 and TRBJ1-5): DVKVTQSSRYLVKRTGEKVFLECVQDMDHENMFWYRQDPGLGLRLIYFSYDVKMKEKGDIPEGYSVSREKKERFSLILESASTNQTSMYLCASSSRASGDTSNQPQHFGDGTRLSIL.

This chain joins TRBV2 and TRBJ1-2; weak D call: TRBD1 (5 bases). V lost 1 base to trimming and J lost 4 bases, with 19 bases between them. Germline CDR1 reads SNHLY; CDR2 reads FYNNEI. This CDR3 contains 17 residues. The chain's CDR3 is CASSEVRGRGGGYGYTF. CDR3 DNA sequence: TGTGCCAGCAGTGAAGTCCGGGGGAGGGGCGGTGGCTATGGCTACACCTTC.

This chain links TRBV7-7 with TRBJ2-7, with 13 bases matching TRBD2. The ends lost 5 bases at V and 5 bases at J; junction bases unmatched: 9. Germline V gene sequence: CDR1 SSHAT, CDR2 FNYEAQ (reference sequence). This CDR3 spans 16 amino acids. CDR3 bases: TGTGCCAGCAGCCGACTACTAGCGGGAGGGCCAGACGAGCAGTACTTC. Amino acid sequence: CASSRLLAGGPDEQYF.

V is TRBV25-1 and J is TRBJ2-5, with 12 nucleotides matching TRBD2. Germline V lookup: CDR1 MGHDK, CDR2 SYGVNS. The CDR3 sequence is 16 residues long. The junction had 4 bases not matched to a gene; V was cut back by 3 bases and J by 2 bases. Here the CDR3 DNA reads TGTGCCAGCAGTGACCCGCTAGCGGGAGGGCAAGAGACCCAGTACTTC. Its protein product is CASSDPLAGGQETQYF.

The chain combines TRBV29-1 with TRBJ2-7; 7 bases fit TRBD2. The CDR3 contains 15 residues. CDR1 SQVTM and CDR2 ANQGSEA come from the germline V gene. The V gene end was trimmed by 6 bases and the J gene end by 0 bases; junction bases not matched to a gene: 11. The CDR3 region is CSVTPRGESSYEQYF. CDR3 bases: TGCAGCGTCACCCCCCGGGGGGAGAGCTCCTACGAGCAGTACTTC.

Details on this clone: The identical CDR3 is also encoded by other nucleotide sequences in the sample. In DNA form, the CDR3 reads TGCGCCAGCAGCTTCCCCCAGTCGCCGGATACGCAGTATTTT. This sequence encodes CASSFPQSPDTQYF. J is TRBJ2-3 and V is TRBV5-1; D unresolved. CDR1 is SGHRS, CDR2 YFSETQ, per germline. Trimming took 2 bases from V and 6 from J, leaving 13 bases between them. There are 14 residues in the CDR3.

The gene calls are TRBV7-8 and TRBJ1-4; maybe TRBD1 (6 bases). V lost 1 base, J lost 8 bases, and 26 bases lay in between. CDR3 length equals 19 residues. Germline V CDR1 and CDR2: SGHVS, FQNEAQ. CDR3 sequence: CASSLVQGLPSSFREKLFF. The DNA for the CDR3 is TGTGCCAGCAGCTTAGTGCAGGGGCTCCCCTCCTCCTTTAGGGAAAAACTGTTTTTT.

This chain uses TRBV28 with TRBJ1-2; perhaps TRBD1 as D (5 bases). CDR1 is MDHEN, CDR2 SYDVKM, per germline. Trimming removed 5 bases at V and 2 bases at J, with 12 bases between. The CDR3 sequence is 14 residues long. The CDR3 here is CASSPRGRNYGYTF. The CDR3 DNA sequence: TGTGCCAGCAGTCCCCGGGGGAGGAACTATGGCTACACCTTC.

The chain has TRBV19 and TRBJ2-1, with 9 bases lining up with TRBD2. The germline CDR1 and CDR2 sequences are LNHDA and SQIVND (reference sequence). Unmatched junction bases numbered 8, after V lost 7 bases and J lost 4 bases. CDR3 length: 15 amino acids. CDR3 loop: CASKERTSEYNEQFF. The CDR3 region has the DNA TGTGCCAGTAAGGAGAGGACTAGCGAGTACAATGAGCAGTTCTTC.

The chain recombines TRBV5-1 with TRBJ2-7; D uncertain. Germline CDR1 is SGHRS and CDR2 is YFSETQ. The V gene lost 1 base and the J gene lost 3 bases, with 17 bases spanning the gap. This CDR3 has 16 residues. The CDR3 sequence is CASSLNLRGGNYEQYF. The CDR3 DNA follows: TGCGCCAGCAGCTTGAACCTCCGTGGCGGCAACTACGAGCAGTACTTC.

V and J are TRBV7-9 and TRBJ2-6, with D tentatively TRBD1 (7 bases). Germline lookup yields CDR1 SEHNR and CDR2 FQNEAQ (reference sequence). Trimming stripped 1 base from V and 0 bases from J, with 16 bases between. This CDR3 contains 19 residues. CDR3 amino acids: CASSLDIEQGGSGANVLTF. CDR3 DNA: TGTGCCAGCAGCTTAGACATAGAGCAGGGGGGCTCTGGGGCCAACGTCCTGACTTTC.